Listed here are 28 T cell receptor beta chains from one sample, sequenced in a study of blood T cell repertoires in COVID-19 (dated by TCRdb to about 2020). Libraries were prepared through the immunoSEQ multiplex PCR assay. Not all clones reach the TCRdb copy of this immuneACCESS table, which keeps in-frame sequences only. Checked studies attribute under half of the gap to unresolved V genes and leave the rest unexplained. The table for this sample lists over 35,000 clones; roughly 73% of them were counted only once. The ten top clones hold around 35% of the sample. The specimen sequenced was peripheral blood. The receptors stem from a man aged 55 to 70 with acute or convalescent COVID-19.

V gene TRBV7-6 combines with J gene TRBJ2-1; 7 nucleotides match TRBD2. The CDR3 spans 16 residues. Losses at the gene ends were 2 bases for V and 7 bases for J; bases not matched to a gene: 11. Germline-derived CDR1 and CDR2 are SGHVS and FNYEAQ. The CDR3 DNA sequence: TGTGCCAGCAGCTTATCCCCTGGCGGGAGTAGAAATGAGCAGTTCTTC. Translated, it gives CASSLSPGGSRNEQFF.

The rearrangement joins TRBV4-3 to TRBJ2-7; D unresolved. The germline V and J ends were trimmed by 1 base and 0 bases, with 7 bases remaining between them. CDR3 length: 14 residues. The V gene's germline CDR1 is LGHNA and CDR2 YSLEER. CDR3 in DNA: TGCGCCAGCAGCCAAGCATCGAGCTCCTACGAGCAGTACTTC. Translated, it gives CASSQASSSYEQYF.

The V call is TRBV2, the J call TRBJ2-7, with 8 bases aligning to TRBD2. J lost 9 bases, V lost 2 bases, and 12 bases had no gene match. The CDR3 extends over 15 amino acids. From germline, CDR1 is SNHLY and CDR2 FYNNEI. The CDR3 here is CASSETGGGGPRQYF. CDR3 DNA sequence: TGTGCCAGCAGTGAAACGGGAGGCGGGGGGCCGCGGCAGTACTTC.

The chain is built from TRBV10-3 and TRBJ2-3; 10 positions match TRBD2. Trimming removed 2 bases from V and 2 bases from J; junction bases left unmatched: 7. The CDR3 runs 17 residues. CDR1 and CDR2 (germline): ENHRY, SYGVKD. The CDR3 DNA reads as TGTGCCATCAGTGAGACAAATAGCGGGAGGCACACAGATACGCAGTATTTT. As protein: CAISETNSGRHTDTQYF.

J is TRBJ2-7 and V is TRBV27, with TRBD2 identical over 11 bases. The CDR3 is made up of 15 amino acids. Per the germline V gene, CDR1 is MNHEY and CDR2 is SMNVEV (reference sequence). Losses at the gene ends were 5 bases for V and 5 bases for J; bases not matched to a gene: 8. The CDR3 spells CASSPLRLAGNEQYF. CDR3 bases: TGTGCCAGCAGTCCCCTTAGACTAGCGGGAAACGAGCAGTACTTC.

The chain has TRBV5-1 and TRBJ2-7; no clear D. Between the trimmed V and J ends, which lost 1 base and 1 base, there was a span of 15 bases. The length of the CDR3 is 16 residues. Germline assignment: CDR1 SGHRS and CDR2 YFSETQ. DNA for the CDR3: TGCGCCAGCAGCTTGTCGCAGACTGCTGGGTCCTACGAGCAGTACTTC. It specifies CASSLSQTAGSYEQYF.

This rearrangement joins TRBV27 to TRBJ1-2; no firm D call. This CDR3 region has 15 residues. Germline lookup yields CDR1 MNHEY and CDR2 SMNVEV (reference sequence). V lost 6 bases to trimming and J lost 3 bases, with 17 bases between them. The CDR3 DNA reads TGTGCCAGCAGCCCGAGGGTAGGCGCGTACTATGGCTACACCTTC. It encodes CASSPRVGAYYGYTF.

V gene TRBV5-1 combines with J gene TRBJ1-6, with 7 bases lining up with TRBD1. The CDR3 contains 14 residues. V was pared by 2 bases and J by 9 bases, with 5 bases of the junction left unmatched. The germline gives CDR1 SGHRS, CDR2 YFSETQ. The CDR3 nucleotides read TGCGCCAGCAGCTTAGACAGGGCGATTTCACCCCTCCACTTT. Protein: CASSLDRAISPLHF.

This chain uses TRBV12-3 or TRBV12-4 with TRBJ2-1, with 10 nucleotides matching TRBD2. Germline trimming cut 7 bases from V and 9 bases from J; bases unmatched to any gene: 6. The CDR3 extends over 13 amino acids. The CDR3 nucleotides read TGTGCCAGCACAGCGGGAGGGCCGGGTGAGCAGTTCTTC. Amino acid sequence: CASTAGGPGEQFF.

The chain links TRBV3-1 (or the pseudogene TRBV3-2) to TRBJ2-4; no clear D. The length of the CDR3 is 16 residues. V was clipped by 4 bases and J by 0 bases, with 13 bases between them. The germline gives CDR1 LGHDT, CDR2 YNNKEL (reference sequence). The CDR3 region has the DNA TGTGCCAGCAGCCGCCGAGCGACTGCAGCCAAAAACATTCAGTACTTC. Protein product: CASSRRATAAKNIQYF.

The V and J genes are TRBV7-6 and TRBJ1-6; 11 positions agree with TRBD1. Per germline, CDR1 SGHVS and CDR2 FNYEAQ. This CDR3 is built from 16 residues. V lost 1 base and J lost 7; bases outside the gene matches: 3. Here the CDR3 DNA reads TGTGCCAGCAGCTTAGAGGGGACAGGGGGAAATTCACCCCTCCACTTT. Its translation is CASSLEGTGGNSPLHF.

This clone was picked up a small number of times. The rearrangement joins TRBV18 to TRBJ2-2; D is unresolved. This CDR3 region has 20 residues. Trimming took 4 bases from V and 4 from J, leaving 28 bases between them. Germline V gene sequence: CDR1 KGHSH, CDR2 LQKENI. The CDR3 coding sequence is TGTGCCAGCTCACTTTACGCTTATTCGGCTGCGAGTCCTAGCACCGGGGAGCTGTTTTTT. It translates to CASSLYAYSAASPSTGELFF.

V usage is TRBV5-6 and J usage is TRBJ2-3; D might be TRBD2 (6 bases). From germline, CDR1 is SGHDT and CDR2 YYEEEE. The CDR3 consists of 13 residues. V gave up 6 bases and J gave up 2 bases, with 10 bases separating them. CDR3 bases: TGTGCCAGCACCGGCGGGGACACAGATACGCAGTATTTT. Translated, it gives CASTGGDTDTQYF.

V gene TRBV7-6 combines with J gene TRBJ2-5, with D tentatively TRBD1 (5 bases). The CDR3 runs 14 residues. Trimming cost V 5 bases and J 5 bases, with 15 bases left between them. CDR1 is SGHVS and CDR2 is FNYEAQ in the germline V gene. CDR3 amino acids: CASSPRGAQETQYF. The CDR3 DNA is TGTGCCAGCAGCCCCCGTGGGGCGCAGGAGACCCAGTACTTC.

V and J are TRBV5-6 and TRBJ2-6, with 8 bases lining up with TRBD1. The CDR3 is 16 residues long. Germline V gene data show CDR1 as SGHDT and CDR2 as YYEEEE. V lost 2 bases and J lost 1; bases outside the gene matches: 2. Here the CDR3 DNA reads TGTGCCAGCAGCTTAAGGACAGGGTCTGGGGCCAACGTCCTGACTTTC. Translating gives CASSLRTGSGANVLTF.

The J gene is TRBJ2-1, the V gene TRBV4-1; the match to TRBD1 covers 8 bases. With V trimmed by 2 bases and J by 5 bases, 5 bases remained unmatched. The CDR3 is 15 residues long. Germline CDR1 MGHRA, CDR2 YSYEKL. The CDR3 nucleotides are TGCGCCAGCAGCCAAACAGGGACAGGTAACAATGAGCAGTTCTTC. Translating it yields CASSQTGTGNNEQFF.

The V gene is TRBV6-2 or TRBV6-3, the J gene TRBJ2-3, with 12 bases lining up with TRBD2. The CDR3 loop spans 14 amino acids. The V gene end was trimmed by 6 bases and the J gene end by 9 bases; junction bases not matched to a gene: 7. Per germline, CDR1 MNHEY and CDR2 SVGEGT. CDR3 amino acids: CASSRLAGGGTQYF. CDR3 sequence (DNA): TGTGCCAGCAGCCGCCTAGCGGGAGGGGGCACGCAGTATTTT.

The CDR3 spells CASSLVSNTQYF. Written as DNA, the CDR3 is TGCGCCAGCAGCTTGGTTTCAAATACGCAGTATTTT. The chain links TRBV5-1 to TRBJ2-3; D ambiguous. V gave up 0 bases and J gave up 7 bases, with 6 bases separating them. The CDR3 has 12 residues. The germline gives CDR1 SGHRS, CDR2 YFSETQ.

The rearrangement joins TRBV11-2 to TRBJ1-1; 7 bases match TRBD1. Germline CDR1 and CDR2: SGHAT and FQNNGV. There are 13 residues in the CDR3. Germline trimming cut 5 bases from V and 3 bases from J; bases unmatched to any gene: 3. The CDR3 coding sequence is TGTGCCAGCAGCCTCGGACAGGACACTGAAGCTTTCTTT. It specifies CASSLGQDTEAFF.

This clone has more than one count but fewer than ten. This sequence joins TRBV18 and TRBJ1-1; the D gene is possibly TRBD1 (6 bases). Trimming shortened V by 5 bases and J by 4 bases, and 14 bases separated the two germline ends. The CDR3 is made up of 14 amino acids. Germline loops: CDR1 KGHSH, CDR2 LQKENI. CDR3 nucleotide sequence: TGTGCCAGCTCAAGCACAACAGGGTCCACTGAAGCTTTCTTT. It encodes CASSSTTGSTEAFF.

This clone was recorded only once. The J gene is TRBJ1-5, the V gene TRBV6-2 or TRBV6-3; unclear D gene. V lost 5 bases and J 5 bases, leaving 13 bases between the germline ends. This CDR3 is 14 amino acids long. Germline CDR1 MNHEY, CDR2 SVGEGT. This chain's CDR3 is CASSHRTDYQPQHF. The CDR3 nucleotides are TGTGCCAGCAGTCACCGGACGGACTATCAGCCCCAGCATTTT.

The chain joins TRBV5-1 to TRBJ1-1; 11 bases line up with TRBD1. This CDR3 has 16 amino acids. Germline V gives CDR1 SGHRS, CDR2 YFSETQ. V was pared by 3 bases and J by 5 bases, with 9 bases of the junction left unmatched. Here the CDR3 DNA reads TGCGCCAGCAGCTCAAGGACAGGGGGCTTGGTGACTGAAGCTTTCTTT. Translation: CASSSRTGGLVTEAFF.

The chain carries TRBV7-6 and TRBJ2-3; D unclear. This CDR3 is built from 16 residues. Trimming left V 3 bases short and J 6 bases short, with 19 bases between. The germline V gene has CDR1 SGHVS and CDR2 FNYEAQ. This CDR3 reads CASSFLSPTFSDTQYF. As DNA, the CDR3 is TGTGCCAGCAGCTTCTTGTCTCCCACATTTTCGGATACGCAGTATTTT.

This clone came up a few times. The CDR3 DNA is TGCGCCAGCAGCCCACGTGGGACAGGGGACTACGAGCAGTACTTC. Encoded protein: CASSPRGTGDYEQYF. This sequence joins TRBV5-1 and TRBJ2-7; 10 bases line up with TRBD1. The length of the CDR3 is 15 residues. CDR1 SGHRS and CDR2 YFSETQ come from the germline V gene. The ends lost 4 bases at V and 3 bases at J; junction bases unmatched: 7.

This chain uses TRBV24-1 with TRBJ1-6, with unresolved D. Germline lookup yields CDR1 KGHDR and CDR2 SFDVKD. The CDR3 loop spans 15 amino acids. Trimming took off 2 bases at V and 6 bases at J, with 10 bases between the two ends. The CDR3, as DNA: TGTGCCACCAGTGATTCGAGGAGTAGTAATTCACCCCTCCACTTT. Its protein is CATSDSRSSNSPLHF.

This clone was found a few times. The chain employs TRBV4-1 and TRBJ2-1, with TRBD2 identical over 12 bases. Per germline, CDR1 MGHRA and CDR2 YSYEKL. The junction had 2 bases not matched to a gene; V was cut back by 1 base and J by 1 base. CDR3 length equals 17 residues. CDR3 residues: CASSQVGTSGSYNEQFF. DNA for the CDR3: TGCGCCAGCAGCCAAGTTGGGACTAGCGGGTCCTACAATGAGCAGTTCTTC.

The J gene is TRBJ2-5, the V gene TRBV5-1; 10 bases are shared with TRBD1. The CDR3 is 15 residues long. Losses at the gene ends were 0 bases for V and 2 bases for J; bases not matched to a gene: 1. Germline-derived CDR1 and CDR2 are SGHRS and YFSETQ. The CDR3 bases are TGCGCCAGCAGCTTGGGACAGGGGGCTCAAGAGACCCAGTACTTC. Its translation: CASSLGQGAQETQYF. The entire variable domain, with the rest obtained from reference TRBV5-1 and TRBJ2-5, is as follows: KAGVTQTPRYLIKTRGQQVTLSCSPISGHRSVSWYQQTPGQGLQFLFEYFSETQRNKGNFPGRFSGRQFSNSRSEMNVSTLELGDSALYLCASSLGQGAQETQYFGPGTRLLVL.

The chain joins TRBV7-9 to TRBJ2-5; TRBD1 might be the D (6 bases). This CDR3 has 13 amino acids. CDR1 is SEHNR, CDR2 FQNEAQ, per germline (reference sequence). V lost 5 bases, J lost 5 bases, and 12 bases lay in between. The CDR3 sequence is CASSRGQTETQYF. The CDR3 nucleotides read TGTGCCAGCAGCCGTGGACAGACGGAGACCCAGTACTTC.